This T cell receptor (beta chain) was sequenced during a study of T cell clonotyping in hematopoietic cell transplantation. For this clone: Its antigen remains unknown.

TCRdb keeps only in-frame clones here, not all; method: immunoSEQ multiplex PCR. The repertoire includes around 12,000 clones, just under 85% of them detected once, and nearly 6% sits in the top ten. Germline V gene lookup returns CDR1 DFQATT and CDR2 SNEGSKA (reference sequence). V was trimmed by 8 bases and J by 6 bases, leaving 13 bases between them. This CDR3 has 11 amino acids. Samples: about 28 days before transplant, then days 30, 100 and 180 after. General study results and limits: Graft donor and pretransplant recipient Inverse Simpson Index values predicted broader posttransplant TCR diversity. Few recipient clonotypes overlapped donors; over 95% were de novo at given depth.

The sample in question was PBMCs, obtained 100 days after allogeneic stem cell transplant. The chain links TRBV20-1 to TRBJ1-2; no clear D. The sequence was obtained from a female patient in her 40s who had an allogeneic stem cell transplant from a related donor, so T cells may come from the graft donor. Some clones in this sample may be carry-over from other donors' samples. The CDR3 reads CSRLESHGYTF. CDR3 coding DNA: TGCAGTCGCTTGGAAAGCCATGGCTACACCTTC.